There are many counts of the clone carrying this TCR beta chain. Its antigen is not identified. Germline V CDR1 and CDR2: KGHDR, SFDVKD. Trimming cost V 1 base and J 1 base, with 12 bases left between them. The CDR3 runs to 17 residues. The data belong to a study of T cell repertoires in cytomegalovirus infection. The wider study: TCR beta signatures that were public indicated CMV infection and matching HLA type.

Regarding the study as a whole: HLA-C-restricted CMV clonotypes gave the most frequent clonotype in two of eight donors. Totalled public TCR beta family frequency picked out people who carried CMV plus the relevant HLA.

TCRdb re-analysed the reads in MiXCR, keeping a single row per CDR3 protein. The table records 100,000 to 150,000 distinct CDR3 sequences, 24% of them present only once. Specimen: PBMCs, sequenced either directly or after in vitro stimulation (not recorded which). V is TRBV24-1 and J is TRBJ2-2; a possible D gene is TRBD1 (6 bases). The source of this sequence is a human donor in good health (CMV status not recorded). Some clones in this sample may be carry-over from other donors' samples. In nucleotides, the CDR3 is TGTGCCACCAGTGATTTCGATGTGACAGGGAACACCGGGGAGCTGTTTTTT. It encodes CATSDFDVTGNTGELFF.